This T cell receptor beta chain is from a study of TIL therapy for anti-PD-1-resistant metastatic lung cancer. This was the immunoSEQ v3 assay. Using immunoSEQ multiplex PCR, the repertoire was profiled, and TCRdb retains in-frame clones only, with some absent. The table lists more than 55,000 clones, about two thirds of them singletons. Specified time point: pre-treatment sample, taken before nivolumab and TIL therapy. Germline V gene data show CDR1 as SNHLY and CDR2 as FYNNEI. The CDR3 totals 14 residues. V lost 3 bases and J lost 5; bases outside the gene matches: 5. This clone was observed a few times.

This clonotype was sampled from a person between 30 and 79 years old with non-small cell lung cancer. Sample: blood, taken at baseline. The gene calls are TRBV2 and TRBJ2-5, with TRBD2 matching over 8 bases. The CDR3 sequence is CASSELRGEETQYF. CDR3 bases: TGTGCCAGCAGTGAGTTGCGGGGGGAGGAGACCCAGTACTTC. Full variable domain (missing parts from reference TRBV2 and TRBJ2-5): EPEVTQTPSHQVTQMGQEVILRCVPISNHLYFYWYRQILGQKVEFLVSFYNNEISEKSEIFDDQFSVERPDGSNFTLKIRSTKLEDSAMYFCASSELRGEETQYFGPGTRLLVL.